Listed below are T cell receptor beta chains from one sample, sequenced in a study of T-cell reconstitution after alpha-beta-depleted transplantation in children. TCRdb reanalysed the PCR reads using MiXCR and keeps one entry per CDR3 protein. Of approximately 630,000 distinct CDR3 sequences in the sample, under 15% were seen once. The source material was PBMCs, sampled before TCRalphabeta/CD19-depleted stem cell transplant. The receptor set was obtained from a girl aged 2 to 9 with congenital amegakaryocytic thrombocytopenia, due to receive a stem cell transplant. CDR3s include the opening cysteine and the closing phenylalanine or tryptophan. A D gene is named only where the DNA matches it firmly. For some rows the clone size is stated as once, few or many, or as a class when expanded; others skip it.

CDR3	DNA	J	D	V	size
CASFSRADTQYF	TGTGCCAGCTTTTCCCGCGCCGATACGCAGTATTTT	TRBJ2-3	-	TRBV12-3/TRBV12-4	many
CASSGTSSPPPFYEQYF	TGCGCCAGCAGCGGCACTAGTTCCCCTCCACCTTTCTACGAGCAGTACTTC	TRBJ2-7	-	TRBV5-1	many
CASSPGPQGTGELFF	TGTGCCAGCAGCCCGGGACCCCAGGGCACCGGGGAGCTGTTTTTT	TRBJ2-2	-	TRBV7-3	-
CASGGQGSLSNQPQHF	TGTGCCAGTGGGGGGCAGGGGAGTTTGAGCAATCAGCCCCAGCATTTT	TRBJ1-5	-	TRBV12-3/TRBV12-4	-
CSARGRLAGGLNTQYF	TGCAGTGCTAGAGGTAGACTAGCGGGAGGACTTAATACGCAGTATTTT	TRBJ2-3	TRBD2	TRBV20-1	many
CASSLWKGQGQETQYF	TGTGCCAGCAGCTTGTGGAAAGGTCAGGGGCAAGAGACCCAGTACTTC	TRBJ2-5	-	TRBV11-1	many
CASSQLAGVNNEQFF	TGTGCCAGCAGCCAATTAGCGGGAGTCAACAATGAGCAGTTCTTC	TRBJ2-1	TRBD2	TRBV3-1	few
CASPKGELFF	TGCGCCAGCCCTAAAGGGGAGCTGTTTTTT	TRBJ2-2	-	TRBV5-1	few
CSASLATENEQFF	TGCAGTGCTAGCCTCGCTACCGAGAATGAGCAGTTCTTC	TRBJ2-1	-	TRBV20-1	many
CASIQGGPEQYF	TGCGCCAGCATCCAAGGGGGCCCCGAGCAGTACTTC	TRBJ2-7	TRBD1	TRBV4-1	-